The 12 T cell receptor beta chains given below trace back to one sample, sequenced in a study of shared clonotypes between healthy human individuals. Measured with immunoSEQ multiplex PCR; TCRdb has only the in-frame clones, and not every one. The sample lists roughly 2.6 million clones; around nine tenths were seen once. What was sequenced was naive CD4+ T cells sorted from blood. As to subset: CD45RA+ positively selected. The receptors were sampled from a man younger than 35 in good health.

The V gene is TRBV29-1, the J gene TRBJ2-1; 7 nucleotides match TRBD1. The CDR3 extends over 13 amino acids. The germline V gene has CDR1 SQVTM and CDR2 ANQGSEA. J lost 5 bases, V lost 1 base, and 2 bases had no gene match. The CDR3 DNA reads as TGCAGCGTTGAAGGACAGGGCCACAATGAGCAGTTCTTC. Residues: CSVEGQGHNEQFF.

This chain joins TRBV14 and TRBJ1-6; D is unclear. V lost 9 bases and J lost 6, with 18 bases in between. The CDR3 runs 15 residues. Germline values: CDR1 SGHDN, CDR2 FVKESK. Written as DNA, the CDR3 is TGTGCCAGTTCCTTCGTTGGCAGATCTAATTCACCCCTCCACTTT. Translating gives CASSFVGRSNSPLHF. Full variable domain (missing parts from reference TRBV14 and TRBJ1-6): EAGVTQFPSHSVIEKGQTVTLRCDPISGHDNLYWYRRVMGKEIKFLLHFVKESKQDESGMPNNRFLAERTGGTYSTLKVQPAELEDSGVYFCASSFVGRSNSPLHFGNGTRLTVT.

The rearrangement links TRBV15 to TRBJ2-5; D unresolved. In germline, CDR1 is LNHNV, CDR2 YYDKDF (reference sequence). Between the trimmed V and J ends, which lost 5 bases and 2 bases, there was a span of 3 bases. The CDR3 extends over 11 amino acids. CDR3 sequence: CATSAQETQYF. DNA of the CDR3: TGTGCCACCAGCGCTCAAGAGACCCAGTACTTC.

V and J are TRBV7-9 and TRBJ1-4; D is perhaps TRBD1 (5 bases). V gave up 5 bases and J gave up 10 bases, with 17 bases separating them. The germline V gene has CDR1 SEHNR and CDR2 FQNEAQ (reference sequence). This CDR3 is built from 14 residues. The CDR3 protein is CASSKMDITAKLFF. CDR3 DNA sequence: TGTGCCAGCAGCAAAATGGACATTACCGCAAAACTGTTTTTT.

This clone was seen just once. The V gene is TRBV5-1, the J gene TRBJ1-1; 7 nucleotides match TRBD1. CDR1 and CDR2 from the germline V gene are SGHRS and YFSETQ. The trim removed 4 bases at V and 4 bases at J, leaving 4 bases unmatched. The CDR3 totals 13 residues. CDR3 amino acids: CASSQGGLTEAFF. In DNA, the CDR3 is TGCGCCAGCAGCCAGGGGGGGCTCACTGAAGCTTTCTTT.

This clone was observed a few times. The sample contains more than one DNA sequence encoding this CDR3. V is TRBV2 and J is TRBJ2-5; 8 bases line up with TRBD1. V shed 4 bases, J shed 2 bases, and the junction held 0 bases outside the gene matches. The CDR3 is 13 residues long. CDR1 is SNHLY, CDR2 FYNNEI, per germline. This chain's CDR3 is CASSGDRQETQYF. The CDR3, as DNA: TGTGCCAGCAGTGGGGACAGGCAAGAGACCCAGTACTTC.

The chain uses TRBV10-1 and TRBJ2-7; D remains ambiguous. The ends were cut back, 0 bases at V and 0 bases at J, with 6 bases in the middle. The CDR3 sequence is 14 residues long. From germline, CDR1 is WNHNN and CDR2 SYGVQD (reference sequence). CDR3 DNA: TGCGCCAGCAGTGAGTCTCTTAGCTCCTACGAGCAGTACTTC. As protein: CASSESLSSYEQYF.

V and J are TRBV5-1 and TRBJ2-5, with 10 bases fitting TRBD1. CDR1 is SGHRS and CDR2 is YFSETQ in the germline V gene. V shed 4 bases, J shed 5 bases, and the junction held 11 bases outside the gene matches. The CDR3 contains 16 residues. The chain's CDR3 is CASSIPRQGAAETQYF. The CDR3 coding sequence is TGCGCCAGCAGCATACCTAGACAGGGGGCTGCGGAGACCCAGTACTTC.

About this clone itself: This specimen includes other DNA sequences encoding the same CDR3. The J gene is TRBJ2-5, the V gene TRBV6-1; D is ambiguous. Germline V gives CDR1 MNHNS, CDR2 SASEGT. Trimming shortened V by 7 bases and J by 5 bases, and 8 bases separated the two germline ends. The CDR3 is 11 amino acids. As DNA, the CDR3 is TGTGCCAGCACAGGCAGGGAGACCCAGTACTTC. Translated, it gives CASTGRETQYF.

The genes are TRBV28 and TRBJ2-3; tentatively, D is TRBD2 (5 bases). V was cut by 7 bases and J by 0 bases, with 14 bases left in between. CDR1 and CDR2 (germline): MDHEN, SYDVKM. The CDR3 spans 15 residues. For the CDR3, the DNA is TGTGCCAGCAAATCAGGCGGGTCCAGCACAGATACGCAGTATTTT. It specifies CASKSGGSSTDTQYF.

The rearrangement joins TRBV12-1 to TRBJ2-1; the table's D call, TRBD2, was not checked against the DNA. TRBV12-1 is listed as a pseudogene. CDR3 length: 20 amino acids. DNA for the CDR3: TGTGCCAGCAGCTTTGCCTCGGGAGATTTAGCCGGCAGCTCCTACAATGAGCAGTTCTTC. It is translated as CASSFASGDLAGSSYNEQFF.

The chain couples TRBV27 to TRBJ1-2, with D tentatively TRBD1 (6 bases). This CDR3 contains 15 residues. The V end was cut by 4 bases, the J end by 6 bases, with 18 bases between. Per germline, CDR1 MNHEY and CDR2 SMNVEV (reference sequence). Written as DNA, the CDR3 is TGTGCCAGCAGTTCCCCTGGGGGGCCGAAGAATGGCTACACCTTC. Its protein is CASSSPGGPKNGYTF.